These 26 T cell receptor beta chains were sequenced from one sample in a study of blood T cell repertoires in COVID-19. The table came from immunoSEQ multiplex PCR; TCRdb's copy has only in-frame clones and leaves some out. The data contain roughly 190,000 clones, about 75% of them singletons. Sequencing was done on a sample of peripheral blood. All receptors derive from a woman aged 45-65 years with active or convalescent COVID-19.

This chain connects TRBV19 to TRBJ1-3, with D perhaps TRBD1 (5 bases). Between the trimmed V and J ends, which lost 6 bases and 1 base, there was a span of 13 bases. The CDR3 is 15 residues long. Germline CDR1 reads LNHDA; CDR2 reads SQIVND (reference sequence). CDR3 in amino acids: CASSPRRGSGNTIYF. CDR3 coding DNA: TGTGCCAGTAGCCCGAGGAGGGGATCTGGAAACACCATATATTTT.

This clone was detected a few times. The chain couples TRBV5-8 to TRBJ2-3; possibly TRBD2 for D (5 bases). This CDR3 region has 15 residues. Trimming pared 4 bases from V and 3 bases from J, leaving 15 bases between. Germline V gene data show CDR1 as SGHTS and CDR2 as YDEGEE. CDR3: CASSPGLSGTDTQYF. The CDR3 coding sequence is TGTGCCAGCAGCCCCGGGTTGTCGGGAACAGATACGCAGTATTTT.

This clone came up many times. The chain joins TRBV29-1 to TRBJ2-7, with D tentatively TRBD1 (5 bases). With 7 bases removed from V and 0 bases from J, the gap between germline ends came to 16 bases. Per germline, CDR1 SQVTM and CDR2 ANQGSEA. The CDR3 runs to 14 residues. This CDR3 is CSAMTEISSYEQYF. The CDR3 nucleotides are TGCAGCGCCATGACAGAGATCAGCTCCTACGAGCAGTACTTC.

The chain is built from TRBV13 and TRBJ2-3; 12 positions agree with TRBD2. The V segment lost 3 bases and the J segment 4 bases; nucleotides outside the gene matches: 14. Per germline, CDR1 PRHDT and CDR2 FYEKMQ (reference sequence). This CDR3 is 19 amino acids long. As DNA, the CDR3 is TGTGCCAGCAGCTTTGAGGGACTAGCGGGCCCGGACAAAGCAGATACGCAGTATTTT. Translation: CASSFEGLAGPDKADTQYF.

Many counts were recorded for this clone. CDR3: CASSLAAEGWSPLHF. Here the CDR3 DNA reads TGTGCCAGCAGCTTAGCGGCGGAGGGGTGGTCACCCCTCCACTTT. This chain links TRBV7-2 with TRBJ1-6, with D perhaps matching TRBD1 (5 bases). CDR1 is SGHTA and CDR2 is FQGNSA in the germline V gene. Trimming shortened V by 0 bases and J by 10 bases, and 13 bases separated the two germline ends. CDR3 length: 15 residues.

This sequence joins TRBV7-8 and TRBJ2-1; perhaps D is TRBD1 or TRBD2 (6 bases each). The CDR3 contains 13 residues. The V and J ends lost 5 bases and 9 bases respectively, with 14 bases between them. Germline CDR1 is SGHVS and CDR2 is FQNEAQ. CDR3 region: CASSQGTFGEQFF. For the CDR3, the DNA is TGTGCCAGCAGCCAGGGGACTTTTGGTGAGCAGTTCTTC.

The chain uses TRBV14 and TRBJ1-3, with a weak D call TRBD1 (5 bases). The germline V and J ends were trimmed by 1 base and 4 bases, with 11 bases remaining between them. The CDR3 has 15 amino acids. Looked up from germline, CDR1 is SGHDN and CDR2 is FVKESK. The CDR3 DNA reads as TGTGCCAGCAGCCAAGGCAGGGTCTCAGGAAACACCATATATTTT. Amino acids: CASSQGRVSGNTIYF.

The CDR3 DNA reads TGTGCCAGCAGTTATGGACTTCCGAACACTGAAGCTTTCTTT. Protein sequence: CASSYGLPNTEAFF. The V and J genes are TRBV6-5 and TRBJ1-1; D remains unclear. Germline V gene lookup returns CDR1 MNHEY and CDR2 SVGAGI. This CDR3 spans 14 amino acids. Deletions cut 3 bases from V and 1 base from J, with 9 bases between.

This chain's CDR3 is CASSYSAGVTRGTGELFF. CDR3 nucleotides: TGTGCCAGCAGTTACTCTGCGGGAGTAACCCGGGGCACCGGGGAGCTGTTTTTT. The rearrangement uses TRBV6-2 or TRBV6-3 and TRBJ2-2; TRBD2 aligns across 7 bases. Germline-derived CDR1 and CDR2 are MNHEY and SVGEGT. Germline trimming cut 0 bases from V and 4 bases from J; bases unmatched to any gene: 11. There are 18 residues in the CDR3.

This clone was observed once. The chain is built from TRBV19 and TRBJ1-5; 8 bases are a match to TRBD1. Trimming removed 2 bases from V and 1 base from J; junction bases left unmatched: 1. The CDR3 loop spans 15 amino acids. CDR1 and CDR2 (germline): LNHDA, SQIVND (reference sequence). The CDR3 loop reads CASSITGGSNQPQHF. In nucleotides, the CDR3 is TGTGCCAGTAGTATAACAGGGGGAAGCAATCAGCCCCAGCATTTT. Based on the CDR3 plus reference TRBV19 and TRBJ1-5, the full variable domain is DGGITQSPKYLFRKEGQNVTLSCEQNLNHDAMYWYRQDPGQGLRLIYYSQIVNDFQKGDIAEGYSVSREKKESFPLTVTSAQKNPTAFYLCASSITGGSNQPQHFGDGTRLSIL.

This sequence joins TRBV12-5 and TRBJ2-3; 7 nucleotides align to TRBD1. The CDR3 consists of 14 residues. The V gene end was trimmed by 6 bases and the J gene end by 6 bases; junction bases not matched to a gene: 9. Germline lookup yields CDR1 LGHNT and CDR2 FRNRAP. The CDR3 region has the DNA TGTGCTAGTGGGCCAGGGGGTGCTGAGGATACGCAGTATTTT. Its translation is CASGPGGAEDTQYF. Based on the CDR3 plus reference TRBV12-5 and TRBJ2-3, the full variable domain is DARVTQTPRHKVTEMGQEVTMRCQPILGHNTVFWYRQTMMQGLELLAYFRNRAPLDDSGMPKDRFSAEMPDATLATLKIQPSEPRDSAVYFCASGPGGAEDTQYFGPGTRLTVL.

The chain employs TRBV5-1 and TRBJ1-1; D remains unclear. Deletions cut 7 bases from V and 7 bases from J, with 8 bases between. The germline CDR1 and CDR2 sequences are SGHRS and YFSETQ. This CDR3 has 10 residues. CDR3 nucleotide sequence: TGCGCCAGCGGTCCGCGTGAAGCTTTCTTT. Its translation: CASGPREAFF.

This chain connects TRBV6-2 or TRBV6-3 to TRBJ2-1, with 11 bases fitting TRBD2. J gave up 2 bases and V 2 bases, and 2 bases lay outside the gene matches. Germline V CDR1 and CDR2: MNHEY, SVGEGT. The CDR3 has 16 amino acids. CDR3 coding DNA: TGTGCCAGCAGTTACCTAGCGGGAGGACCCTACAATGAGCAGTTCTTC. Its protein product is CASSYLAGGPYNEQFF.

CDR3 sequence (DNA): TGTGCCAGCGGAGGACAGGCTGCCTACGAGCAGTACTTC. This codes for CASGGQAAYEQYF. The chain recombines TRBV2 with TRBJ2-7; 7 nucleotides agree with TRBD1. With 8 bases clipped from V and 2 bases from J, the junction kept 6 bases outside the gene matches. Germline assignment: CDR1 SNHLY and CDR2 FYNNEI. The CDR3 spans 13 residues.

V usage is TRBV6-5 and J usage is TRBJ1-1, with 8 bases that match TRBD1. V trimming: 6 bases; J trimming: 5 bases; junction bases outside the gene matches: 8. Germline V gene sequence: CDR1 MNHEY, CDR2 SVGAGI. The CDR3 totals 14 residues. CDR3 in DNA: TGTGCCAGCAGCCGACAGGGGAGTCGGACTGAAGCTTTCTTT. Its protein is CASSRQGSRTEAFF.

The chain carries TRBV10-2 and TRBJ2-5; a possible D gene is TRBD2 (5 bases). V was clipped by 10 bases and J by 3 bases, with 12 bases between them. CDR3 length: 12 residues. Germline V gene sequence: CDR1 WSHSY, CDR2 SAAADI. The CDR3 DNA sequence: TGCGCCACCTTGGACTCGAAAGAGACCCAGTACTTC. Translated, it gives CATLDSKETQYF.

The gene calls are TRBV25-1 and TRBJ1-4, with TRBD1 matching over 11 bases. The germline V gene has CDR1 MGHDK and CDR2 SYGVNS. CDR3 size: 18 residues. Trimming removed 3 bases from V and 2 bases from J; junction bases left unmatched: 8. The CDR3 here is CASSEEGQGALTNEKLFF. The CDR3 DNA follows: TGTGCCAGCAGTGAGGAAGGACAGGGGGCGCTTACTAATGAAAAACTGTTTTTT.

The chain is built from TRBV6-5 and TRBJ1-1; unclear D gene. The V end lost 5 bases, the J end lost 1 base, and 8 bases lay between the germline ends. The CDR3 length is 13 residues. Germline assignment: CDR1 MNHEY and CDR2 SVGAGI. CDR3 sequence (DNA): TGTGCCAGCAGTCAACAAAGGAACACTGAAGCTTTCTTT. This codes for CASSQQRNTEAFF.

This clone came up once. V usage is TRBV28 and J usage is TRBJ1-3; 7 nucleotides agree with TRBD1. Germline V lookup: CDR1 MDHEN, CDR2 SYDVKM. The CDR3 runs 19 residues. V lost 4 bases and J lost 4; bases outside the gene matches: 19. DNA for the CDR3: TGTGCCAGCAGTTCCTCGACAGGGTTTGGGGGGACTCGGGGAAACACCATATATTTT. Protein product: CASSSSTGFGGTRGNTIYF.

This clone was seen a few times. The V call is TRBV28, the J call TRBJ1-3; possible D gene TRBD1, 6 bases. CDR1 is MDHEN and CDR2 is SYDVKM in the germline V gene. With 3 bases removed from V and 8 bases from J, the gap between germline ends came to 14 bases. This CDR3 contains 14 residues. The CDR3 DNA sequence: TGTGCCAGCAGTTTTACAGGGATTAAGGACACCATATATTTT. Translation: CASSFTGIKDTIYF.

The chain links TRBV7-9 to TRBJ1-5; 8 nucleotides align to TRBD1. The CDR3 covers 17 residues. CDR1 SEHNR and CDR2 FQNEAQ come from the germline V gene (reference sequence). Trimming at V came to 4 bases and at J to 6 bases, leaving 14 bases not matched to a gene. CDR3 DNA sequence: TGTGCCAGCAGCTCAGATGGACAGGGCCTTTCACTTCAGCCCCAGCATTTT. Its protein product is CASSSDGQGLSLQPQHF. The full variable domain, rest sourced from reference TRBV7-9 and TRBJ1-5, is DTGVSQNPRHKITKRGQNVTFRCDPISEHNRLYWYRQTLGQGPEFLTYFQNEAQLEKSRLLSDRFSAERPKGSFSTLEIQRTEQGDSAMYLCASSSDGQGLSLQPQHFGDGTRLSIL.

The V call is TRBV5-4, the J call TRBJ1-6; D is unclear. The V and J ends lost 4 bases and 6 bases respectively, with 8 bases between them. Germline assignment: CDR1 SGHNT and CDR2 YYREEE (reference sequence). The CDR3 has 13 residues. CDR3: CASSLELNSPLHF. The DNA for the CDR3 is TGTGCCAGCAGCCTCGAACTTAATTCACCCCTCCACTTT.

V and J are TRBV28 and TRBJ1-4; 7 positions agree with TRBD1. The junction had 8 bases not matched to a gene; V was cut back by 6 bases and J by 7 bases. Per germline, CDR1 MDHEN and CDR2 SYDVKM. The CDR3 totals 14 residues. The CDR3 is CASRPLRQGEKLFF. For the CDR3, the DNA is TGTGCCAGCAGACCCCTGAGACAGGGTGAAAAACTGTTTTTT. The complete variable domain, with remaining parts taken from reference TRBV28 and TRBJ1-4, reads DVKVTQSSRYLVKRTGEKVFLECVQDMDHENMFWYRQDPGLGLRLIYFSYDVKMKEKGDIPEGYSVSREKKERFSLILESASTNQTSMYLCASRPLRQGEKLFFGSGTQLSVL.

This chain uses TRBV4-1 with TRBJ1-2; 7 nucleotides agree with TRBD1. Per germline, CDR1 MGHRA and CDR2 YSYEKL. This CDR3 has 15 residues. After removal of 0 bases from V and 5 bases from J, the junction contained 6 bases not matched to a gene. CDR3 nucleotide sequence: TGCGCCAGCAGCCAAGAGGGACAGCTCCATTATGGCTACACCTTC. Its translation: CASSQEGQLHYGYTF.

The V and J genes are TRBV28 and TRBJ2-1; D might be TRBD2 (6 bases). The CDR3 is 14 residues long. Trimming took off 4 bases at V and 7 bases at J, with 14 bases between the two ends. Germline lookup yields CDR1 MDHEN and CDR2 SYDVKM. For the CDR3, the DNA is TGTGCCAGCAGTTCCGACCGAGGGAGGAATGAGCAGTTCTTC. Amino acids: CASSSDRGRNEQFF.

On this clone itself: This specimen includes other DNA sequences encoding the same CDR3. The CDR3 here is CASSQDRGNEKLFF. CDR3 bases: TGTGCCAGCAGCCAGGACAGGGGTAATGAAAAACTGTTTTTT. The chain recombines TRBV7-9 with TRBJ1-4; 9 nucleotides line up with TRBD1. V was pared by 5 bases and J by 4 bases, with 2 bases of the junction left unmatched. The CDR3 has 14 amino acids. Per germline, CDR1 SEHNR and CDR2 FQNEAQ (reference sequence).